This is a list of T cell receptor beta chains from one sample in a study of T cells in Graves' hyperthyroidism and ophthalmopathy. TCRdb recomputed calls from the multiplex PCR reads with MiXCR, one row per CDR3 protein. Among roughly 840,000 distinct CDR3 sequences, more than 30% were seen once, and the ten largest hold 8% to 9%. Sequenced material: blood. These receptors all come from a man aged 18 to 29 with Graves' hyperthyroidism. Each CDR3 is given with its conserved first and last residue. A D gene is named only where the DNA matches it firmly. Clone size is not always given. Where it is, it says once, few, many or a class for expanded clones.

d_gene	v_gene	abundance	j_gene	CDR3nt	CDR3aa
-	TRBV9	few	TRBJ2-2	TGTGCCAGCAGCGTAGTCCCGGGAGACTACACCGGGGAGCTGTTTTTT	CASSVVPGDYTGELFF
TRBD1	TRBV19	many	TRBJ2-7	TGTGCCAGTAGCCCAGGGGACAGTACCTACGAGCAGTACTTC	CASSPGDSTYEQYF
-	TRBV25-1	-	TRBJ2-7	TGTGCCAGCTCACGGGATTGGGGGTACGAGCAGTACTTC	CASSRDWGYEQYF
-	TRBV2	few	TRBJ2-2	TGTGCCAGCGGTCTACTAGACACCGGGGAGCTGTTTTTT	CASGLLDTGELFF
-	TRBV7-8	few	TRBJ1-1	TGTGCCAGCAGCTCTGGGACTCTCTGGGAGGACACTGAAGCTTTCTTT	CASSSGTLWEDTEAFF
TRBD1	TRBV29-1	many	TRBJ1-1	TGCAGCGTAGGACAGGGAATTGACACTGAAGCTTTCTTT	CSVGQGIDTEAFF
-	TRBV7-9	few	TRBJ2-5	TGTGCCAGCAGCTTAGTTGTGCAGGGGCGAAGCGAGACCCAGTACTTC	CASSLVVQGRSETQYF
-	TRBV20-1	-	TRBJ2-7	TGCAGTGCTAGATCGAAGCTAAGCTCCTACGAGCAGTACTTC	CSARSKLSSYEQYF
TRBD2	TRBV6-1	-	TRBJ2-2	TGTGCCAGCAGTGCGACTAGCGGGAACACCGGGGAGCTGTTTTTT	CASSATSGNTGELFF
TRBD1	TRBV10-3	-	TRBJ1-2	TGTGCCATCACTAGGACAGGGCGCTATGGCTACACCTTC	CAITRTGRYGYTF
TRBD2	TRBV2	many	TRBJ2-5	TGTGCCAGCAGTGCGGGTAGCGGGGGATCCCAAGAGACCCAGTACTTC	CASSAGSGGSQETQYF
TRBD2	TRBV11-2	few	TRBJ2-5	TGTGCCAGCAGTTACGACGGTAGCGGGAGTGGGGAGACCCAGTACTTC	CASSYDGSGSGETQYF
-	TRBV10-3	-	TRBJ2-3	TGTGCCATCAGTGAGTCCGGTGGCGGGGACACAGATACGCAGTATTTT	CAISESGGGDTDTQYF
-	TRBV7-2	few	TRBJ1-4	TGTGCCAGCAGATTAAATAATGAAAAACTGTTTTTT	CASRLNNEKLFF